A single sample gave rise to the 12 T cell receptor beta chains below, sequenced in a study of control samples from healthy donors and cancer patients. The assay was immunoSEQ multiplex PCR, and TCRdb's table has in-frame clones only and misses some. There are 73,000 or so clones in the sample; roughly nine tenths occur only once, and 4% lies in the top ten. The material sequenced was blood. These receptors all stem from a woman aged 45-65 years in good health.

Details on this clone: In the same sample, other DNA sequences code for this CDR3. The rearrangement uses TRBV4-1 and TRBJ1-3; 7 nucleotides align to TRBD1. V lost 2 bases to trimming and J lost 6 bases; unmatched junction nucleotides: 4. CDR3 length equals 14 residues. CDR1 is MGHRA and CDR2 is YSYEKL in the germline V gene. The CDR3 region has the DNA TGCGCCAGCAGCCAACAGACAGGGCTAAACACCATATATTTT. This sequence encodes CASSQQTGLNTIYF.

CDR3 in amino acids: CASSAYGGQALGDGYTF. The CDR3 region has the DNA TGTGCCAGCAGCGCCTACGGGGGGCAGGCCCTGGGGGACGGCTACACCTTC. This chain connects TRBV9 to TRBJ1-2; D might be TRBD1 (6 bases). From germline, CDR1 is SGDLS and CDR2 YYNGEE. The CDR3 is 17 residues long. V lost 3 bases and J 8 bases, leaving 26 bases between the germline ends.

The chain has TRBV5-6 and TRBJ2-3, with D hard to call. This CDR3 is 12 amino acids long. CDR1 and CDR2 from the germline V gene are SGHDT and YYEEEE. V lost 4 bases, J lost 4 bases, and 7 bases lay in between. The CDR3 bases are TGTGCCAGCAGCCCTGGAGCAGATACGCAGTATTTT. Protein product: CASSPGADTQYF.

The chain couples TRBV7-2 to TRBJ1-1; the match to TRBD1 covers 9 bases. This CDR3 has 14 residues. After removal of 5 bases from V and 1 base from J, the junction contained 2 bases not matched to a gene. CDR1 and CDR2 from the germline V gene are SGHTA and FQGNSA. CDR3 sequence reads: CASSLGQGNTEAFF. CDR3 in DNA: TGTGCCAGCAGCCTGGGACAGGGGAACACTGAAGCTTTCTTT.

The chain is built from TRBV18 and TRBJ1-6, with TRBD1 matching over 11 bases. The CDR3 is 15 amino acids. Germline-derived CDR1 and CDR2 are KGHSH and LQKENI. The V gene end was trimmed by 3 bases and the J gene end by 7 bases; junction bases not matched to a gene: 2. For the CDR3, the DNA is TGTGCCAGCTCACCGGGACAGGGGGACAATTCACCCCTCCACTTT. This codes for CASSPGQGDNSPLHF.

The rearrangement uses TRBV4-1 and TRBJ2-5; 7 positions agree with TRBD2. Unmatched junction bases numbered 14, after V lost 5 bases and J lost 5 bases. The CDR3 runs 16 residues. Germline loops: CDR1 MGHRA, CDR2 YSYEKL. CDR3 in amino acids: CASSGRTSARSETQYF. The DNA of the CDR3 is TGCGCCAGCAGCGGGCGTACTAGCGCCCGGTCGGAGACCCAGTACTTC.

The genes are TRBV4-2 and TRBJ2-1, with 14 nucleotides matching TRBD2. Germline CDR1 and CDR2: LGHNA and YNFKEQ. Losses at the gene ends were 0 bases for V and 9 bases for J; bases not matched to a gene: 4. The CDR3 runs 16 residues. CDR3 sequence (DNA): TGTGCCAGCAGCCAAGATGGGGGACTAGCGGGAGTTGAGCAGTTCTTC. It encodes CASSQDGGLAGVEQFF.

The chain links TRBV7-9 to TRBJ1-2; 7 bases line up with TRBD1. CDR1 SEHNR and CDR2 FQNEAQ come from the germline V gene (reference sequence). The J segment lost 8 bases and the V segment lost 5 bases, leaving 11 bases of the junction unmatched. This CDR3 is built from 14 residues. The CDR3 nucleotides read TGTGCCAGCAGCCCCGGGGACAGCTGGCGCGGCTACACCTTC. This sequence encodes CASSPGDSWRGYTF.

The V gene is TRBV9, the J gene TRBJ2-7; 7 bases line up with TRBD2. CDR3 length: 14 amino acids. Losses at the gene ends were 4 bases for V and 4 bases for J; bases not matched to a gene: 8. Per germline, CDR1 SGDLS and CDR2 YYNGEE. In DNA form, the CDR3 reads TGTGCCAGCAGCTACACTAGCGCTCCTTACGAGCAGTACTTC. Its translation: CASSYTSAPYEQYF.

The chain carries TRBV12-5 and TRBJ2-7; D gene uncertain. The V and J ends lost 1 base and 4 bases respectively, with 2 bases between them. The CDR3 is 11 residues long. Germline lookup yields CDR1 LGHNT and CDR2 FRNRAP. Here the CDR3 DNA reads TGTGCTAGTGGTTTGGAGTACGAGCAGTACTTC. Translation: CASGLEYEQYF.

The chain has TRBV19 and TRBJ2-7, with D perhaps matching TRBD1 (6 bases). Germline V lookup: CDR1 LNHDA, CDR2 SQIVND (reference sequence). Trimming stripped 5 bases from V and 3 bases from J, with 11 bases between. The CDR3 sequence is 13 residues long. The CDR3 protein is CASSVLRGYEQYF. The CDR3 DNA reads TGTGCCAGTAGTGTACTCAGGGGCTACGAGCAGTACTTC.

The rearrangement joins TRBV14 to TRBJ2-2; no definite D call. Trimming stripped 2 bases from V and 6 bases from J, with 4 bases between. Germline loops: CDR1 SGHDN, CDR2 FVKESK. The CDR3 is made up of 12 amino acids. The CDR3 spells CASSQSPGELFF. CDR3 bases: TGTGCCAGCAGCCAAAGTCCCGGGGAGCTGTTTTTT.